These T cell receptor beta chains were read from a single sample in a study of response to subunit inactivated influenza vaccine. TCRdb used MiXCR to reprocess the RT-PCR reads, holding one entry per CDR3 protein. The sample records approximately 680,000 distinct CDR3 sequences, 15% to 19% being singletons. Sequenced here: PBMCs from blood, sampled approximately 13 days after vaccination. The receptor source for this set is a middle-aged man who received an inactivated influenza vaccine. Both conserved end residues are part of each CDR3. A D gene is named only where the DNA matches it firmly. Where a row states a size, it is once, few, many or the class of an expanded clone; other rows omit it.

d_call: .; j_call: TRBJ2-7; v_call: TRBV5-1; clone_size: .; cdr3_length: 14; cdr3_nt: TGCGCCAGCAGCTTGGGCCCTACAAGTTACGAGCAGTACTTC; cdr3_aa: CASSLGPTSYEQYF
d_call: .; j_call: TRBJ1-2; v_call: TRBV4-1; clone_size: few; cdr3_length: 12; cdr3_nt: TGCGCCAGCAGCCACGGCGACAGGGGCTACACCTTC; cdr3_aa: CASSHGDRGYTF
d_call: .; j_call: TRBJ2-7; v_call: TRBV7-9; clone_size: few; cdr3_length: 15; cdr3_nt: TGTGCCAGCAGTCAGAGGAACTCGAGCTCCTACGAGCAGTACTTC; cdr3_aa: CASSQRNSSSYEQYF
d_call: TRBD2; j_call: TRBJ2-5; v_call: TRBV6-1; clone_size: many; cdr3_length: 13; cdr3_nt: TGTGCCAGCAGTGAAGTTAGCGGGGAGACCCAGTACTTC; cdr3_aa: CASSEVSGETQYF
d_call: TRBD2; j_call: TRBJ2-3; v_call: TRBV11-2; clone_size: many; cdr3_length: 18; cdr3_nt: TGTGCCAGCAGCGCGGGACTAGCGGGAGGGCCAGCCTGGTATACGCAGTATTTT; cdr3_aa: CASSAGLAGGPAWYTQYF
d_call: TRBD2; j_call: TRBJ2-1; v_call: TRBV7-6; clone_size: .; cdr3_length: 15; cdr3_nt: TGTGCCAGCAGCTTAGCGGCGGGGGGGCCCAATGAGCAGTTCTTC; cdr3_aa: CASSLAAGGPNEQFF
d_call: .; j_call: TRBJ1-1; v_call: TRBV10-3; clone_size: few; cdr3_length: 14; cdr3_nt: TGTGCCATCAGTGAGTCCGAAACGGCCGGGCAGGCTTTCTTT; cdr3_aa: CAISESETAGQAFF
d_call: TRBD1; j_call: TRBJ2-1; v_call: TRBV12-3/TRBV12-4; clone_size: many; cdr3_length: 14; cdr3_nt: TGTGCCAGCAGTTTACCACAGGGGTACAATGAGCAGTTCTTC; cdr3_aa: CASSLPQGYNEQFF
d_call: .; j_call: TRBJ1-6; v_call: TRBV7-9; clone_size: .; cdr3_length: 14; cdr3_nt: TGTGCCAGCAGCCGGGGGACGAGGGGTTCACCCCTCCACTTT; cdr3_aa: CASSRGTRGSPLHF
d_call: .; j_call: TRBJ2-7; v_call: TRBV3-1; clone_size: .; cdr3_length: 14; cdr3_nt: TGTGCCAGCAGCCAAGATGTCGTGGGGGGCGAGCAGTACTTC; cdr3_aa: CASSQDVVGGEQYF
d_call: .; j_call: TRBJ2-5; v_call: TRBV5-1; clone_size: .; cdr3_length: 14; cdr3_nt: TGCGCCAGCAGCTTGGCCACGGGGAAAGAGACCCAGTACTTC; cdr3_aa: CASSLATGKETQYF
d_call: .; j_call: TRBJ2-7; v_call: TRBV15; clone_size: many; cdr3_length: 13; cdr3_nt: TGTGCCACCAGCAGAGACGGTCCCTACGAGCAGTACTTC; cdr3_aa: CATSRDGPYEQYF
d_call: .; j_call: TRBJ2-7; v_call: TRBV13; clone_size: .; cdr3_length: 15; cdr3_nt: TGTGCCAGCAGCCCCCCCGGGCAGCGACTCTACGAGCAGTACTTC; cdr3_aa: CASSPPGQRLYEQYF
d_call: TRBD1; j_call: TRBJ2-1; v_call: TRBV12-3/TRBV12-4; clone_size: .; cdr3_length: 15; cdr3_nt: TGTGCCAGCAGTTTTAGGACAGGGTCGTACAATGAGCAGTTCTTC; cdr3_aa: CASSFRTGSYNEQFF
d_call: .; j_call: TRBJ1-3; v_call: TRBV6-5; clone_size: .; cdr3_length: 14; cdr3_nt: TGTGCCAGCAGTTACTCGGGTGGGGGAAACACCATATATTTT; cdr3_aa: CASSYSGGGNTIYF
d_call: .; j_call: TRBJ2-1; v_call: TRBV19; clone_size: few; cdr3_length: 16; cdr3_nt: TGTGCCAGTAGTATATCGCAGTACCCTACCTACAATGAGCAGTTCTTC; cdr3_aa: CASSISQYPTYNEQFF
d_call: TRBD2; j_call: TRBJ2-7; v_call: TRBV20-1; clone_size: few; cdr3_length: 17; cdr3_nt: TGCAGTGCTTCCTTGCGACTAGCGGGAGGAGGGTCCTACGAGCAGTACTTC; cdr3_aa: CSASLRLAGGGSYEQYF
d_call: TRBD1; j_call: TRBJ1-1; v_call: TRBV5-1; clone_size: many; cdr3_length: 14; cdr3_nt: TGCGCCAGCAGGGGCGACAGGGGGAACACTGAAGCTTTCTTT; cdr3_aa: CASRGDRGNTEAFF
d_call: TRBD2; j_call: TRBJ2-7; v_call: TRBV5-1; clone_size: .; cdr3_length: 17; cdr3_nt: TGCGCCAGCAGCTTGGAGTATACGGGACTAGGGGTATTCGAGCAGTACTTC; cdr3_aa: CASSLEYTGLGVFEQYF
d_call: TRBD2; j_call: TRBJ2-1; v_call: TRBV7-2; clone_size: many; cdr3_length: 15; cdr3_nt: TGTGCCAGCAGTTTACTAGCGGGGGGGCGGAATGAGCAGTTCTTC; cdr3_aa: CASSLLAGGRNEQFF
d_call: .; j_call: TRBJ2-7; v_call: TRBV7-9; clone_size: .; cdr3_length: 13; cdr3_nt: TGTGCCAGCAGCCCAGACGGACTGAGGGAGCAGTACTTC; cdr3_aa: CASSPDGLREQYF
d_call: TRBD1; j_call: TRBJ2-7; v_call: TRBV24-1; clone_size: few; cdr3_length: 16; cdr3_nt: TGTGCCACCAGTGCCTCGGGCGGACAGGGGGCGTACGAGCAGTACTTC; cdr3_aa: CATSASGGQGAYEQYF
d_call: .; j_call: TRBJ1-1; v_call: TRBV5-1; clone_size: many; cdr3_length: 13; cdr3_nt: TGTGCCAGCAGTTTAGCAGCGAACACTGAAGCTTTCTTT; cdr3_aa: CASSLAANTEAFF
d_call: .; j_call: TRBJ2-1; v_call: TRBV12-3/TRBV12-4; clone_size: .; cdr3_length: 16; cdr3_nt: TGTGCCAGCAGGCCGCAGGTCTCGAGCTCCTACAATGAGCAGTTCTTC; cdr3_aa: CASRPQVSSSYNEQFF
d_call: .; j_call: TRBJ2-7; v_call: TRBV24-1; clone_size: .; cdr3_length: 12; cdr3_nt: TGTGCCACCAGTGCGTTAGGATACAAGCAGTACTTC; cdr3_aa: CATSALGYKQYF
d_call: TRBD1; j_call: TRBJ2-7; v_call: TRBV5-1; clone_size: .; cdr3_length: 15; cdr3_nt: TGCGCCAGCAGCTCGGACAGGGGGCCCACCTACGAGCAGTACTTC; cdr3_aa: CASSSDRGPTYEQYF
d_call: .; j_call: TRBJ2-1; v_call: TRBV20-1; clone_size: few; cdr3_length: 16; cdr3_nt: TGCAGTGCTAGAGATGGTAAGAGAGTGGCCTACAATGAGCAGTTCTTC; cdr3_aa: CSARDGKRVAYNEQFF
d_call: .; j_call: TRBJ2-2; v_call: TRBV12-3/TRBV12-4; clone_size: many; cdr3_length: 14; cdr3_nt: TGTGCCAGCAGTGTGTCGGGCACCACCGGGGAGCTGTTTTTT; cdr3_aa: CASSVSGTTGELFF
d_call: TRBD2; j_call: TRBJ2-1; v_call: TRBV20-1; clone_size: few; cdr3_length: 14; cdr3_nt: TGCAGTGCTAGACCGGCGGGAGGGCCTGATGAGCAGTTCTTC; cdr3_aa: CSARPAGGPDEQFF
d_call: TRBD1; j_call: TRBJ2-7; v_call: TRBV5-1; clone_size: .; cdr3_length: 15; cdr3_nt: TGCGCCAGCAGCTTGGCCTCCGGGACAGCCTACGAGCAGTACTTC; cdr3_aa: CASSLASGTAYEQYF
d_call: TRBD1; j_call: TRBJ1-1; v_call: TRBV5-1; clone_size: few; cdr3_length: 14; cdr3_nt: TGCGCCAGCCGTGAACAGGGGAGGCACACTGAAGCTTTCTTT; cdr3_aa: CASREQGRHTEAFF
d_call: .; j_call: TRBJ2-1; v_call: TRBV13; clone_size: .; cdr3_length: 19; cdr3_nt: TGTGCCAGCAGCTTAGAGGGGGGTTGGAGTGCGTCCGGCTACAATGAGCAGTTCTTC; cdr3_aa: CASSLEGGWSASGYNEQFF
d_call: TRBD1; j_call: TRBJ1-6; v_call: TRBV6-2/TRBV6-3; clone_size: .; cdr3_length: 14; cdr3_nt: TGTGCCAGCACCATCAGGGGGCCTAATTCACCCCTCCACTTT; cdr3_aa: CASTIRGPNSPLHF
d_call: .; j_call: TRBJ2-7; v_call: TRBV18; clone_size: few; cdr3_length: 13; cdr3_nt: TGTGCCAGCTCACCTGGACGAACTTACGAGCAGTACTTC; cdr3_aa: CASSPGRTYEQYF
d_call: .; j_call: TRBJ1-5; v_call: TRBV6-2/TRBV6-3; clone_size: .; cdr3_length: 16; cdr3_nt: TGTGCCAGCAGTTACTCGTGGGGTATAAGCAATCAGCCCCAGCATTTT; cdr3_aa: CASSYSWGISNQPQHF
d_call: .; j_call: TRBJ2-5; v_call: TRBV5-1; clone_size: many; cdr3_length: 13; cdr3_nt: TGCGCCAGCAGCCGAGCGCGGTCAGTCACCCAGTACTTC; cdr3_aa: CASSRARSVTQYF
d_call: .; j_call: TRBJ1-4; v_call: TRBV7-9; clone_size: many; cdr3_length: 15; cdr3_nt: TGTGCCAGCAGCTTAATGGGAGGTACTAATGAAAAACTGTTTTTT; cdr3_aa: CASSLMGGTNEKLFF
d_call: TRBD2; j_call: TRBJ2-3; v_call: TRBV13; clone_size: few; cdr3_length: 14; cdr3_nt: TGTGCCAGCAGCTCGTACCGGGGGGGAGATACGCAGTATTTT; cdr3_aa: CASSSYRGGDTQYF